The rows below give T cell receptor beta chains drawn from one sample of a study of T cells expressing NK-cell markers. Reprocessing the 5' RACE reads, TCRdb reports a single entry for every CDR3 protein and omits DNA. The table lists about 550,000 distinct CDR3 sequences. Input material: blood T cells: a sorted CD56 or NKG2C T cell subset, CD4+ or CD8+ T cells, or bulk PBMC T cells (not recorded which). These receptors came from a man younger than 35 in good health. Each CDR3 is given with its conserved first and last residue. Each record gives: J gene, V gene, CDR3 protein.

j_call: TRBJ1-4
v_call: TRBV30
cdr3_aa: CASDITGWSKTTNEKLFF

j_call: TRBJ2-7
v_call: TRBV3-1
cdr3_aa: CASSQGNGGAIYEQYF

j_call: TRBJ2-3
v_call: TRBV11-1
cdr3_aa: CASSPTGTSGKMTDTQYF

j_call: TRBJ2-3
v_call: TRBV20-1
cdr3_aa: CSAFQPGESTDTQYF

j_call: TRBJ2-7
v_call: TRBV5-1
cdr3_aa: CASSFRGGAESYEQYF

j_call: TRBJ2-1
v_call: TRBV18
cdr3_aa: CASSPQGLVGEQFF

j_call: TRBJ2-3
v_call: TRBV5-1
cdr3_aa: CASSLATHPDTQYF

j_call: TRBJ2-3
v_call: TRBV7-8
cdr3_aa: CASSSLMASGSMHTQYF

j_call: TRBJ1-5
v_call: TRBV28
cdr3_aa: CASDPFSADSNQPQHF

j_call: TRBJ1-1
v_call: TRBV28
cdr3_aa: CASSFQQGIIEAFF

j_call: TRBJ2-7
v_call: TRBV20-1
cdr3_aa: CSVKGSGSGPGYEQYF

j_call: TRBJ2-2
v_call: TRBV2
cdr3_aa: CASSEATGELFF

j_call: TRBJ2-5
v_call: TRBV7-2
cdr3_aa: CASSPRVNRETQYF

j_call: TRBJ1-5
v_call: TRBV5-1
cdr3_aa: CASSSGLNQPQHF

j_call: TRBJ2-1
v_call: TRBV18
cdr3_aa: CASSPDRPANEQFF

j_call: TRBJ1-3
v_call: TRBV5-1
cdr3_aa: CASRNEGHSGNTIYF

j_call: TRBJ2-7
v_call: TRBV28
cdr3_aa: CAYGRNAYEQYF

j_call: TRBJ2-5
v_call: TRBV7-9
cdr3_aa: CASSLVQGRQETQYF

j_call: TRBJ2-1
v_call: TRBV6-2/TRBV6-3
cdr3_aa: CASSYFGTGVEEQFF

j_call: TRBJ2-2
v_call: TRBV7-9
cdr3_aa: CASSFVEGQTSTGELFF

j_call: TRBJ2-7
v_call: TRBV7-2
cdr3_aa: CASSLGWDAPYEQYF

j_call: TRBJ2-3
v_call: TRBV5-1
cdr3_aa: CASRSGSTDTQYF

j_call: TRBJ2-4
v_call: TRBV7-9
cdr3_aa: CASTQQSGVEYF

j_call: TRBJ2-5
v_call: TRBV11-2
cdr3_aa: CASSLSGPPETQYF

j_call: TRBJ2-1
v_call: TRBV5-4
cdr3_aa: CASSLKLSSGRGRDEQFF

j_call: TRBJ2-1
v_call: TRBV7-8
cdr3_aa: CASSLARWTSGYNEQFF

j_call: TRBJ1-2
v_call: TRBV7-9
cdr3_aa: CASSFPGPYGYTF

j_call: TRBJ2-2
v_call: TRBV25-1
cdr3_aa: CASSTSGPGELFF

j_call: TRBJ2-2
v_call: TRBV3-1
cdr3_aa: CASSRRTSGNTGELFF

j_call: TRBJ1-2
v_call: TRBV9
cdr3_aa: CASGQSTPYGYTF

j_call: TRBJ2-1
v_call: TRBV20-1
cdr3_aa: CSARASGGSYNEQFF

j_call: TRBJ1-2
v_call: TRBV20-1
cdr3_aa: CSATSPGRPYGYTF

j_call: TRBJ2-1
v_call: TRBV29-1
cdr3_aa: CSVDRFPSSYNEQFF

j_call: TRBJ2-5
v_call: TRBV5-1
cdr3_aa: CASLGQGAGETQYF

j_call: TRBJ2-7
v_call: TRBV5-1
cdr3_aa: CASSPRTSGGLPYEQYF

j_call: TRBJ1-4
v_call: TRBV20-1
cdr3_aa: CSASLGQGHEKLFF

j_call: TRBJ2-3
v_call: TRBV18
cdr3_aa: CASSPWGLAGGPDTQYF

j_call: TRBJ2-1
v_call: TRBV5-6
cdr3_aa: CASSIRDNEQFF

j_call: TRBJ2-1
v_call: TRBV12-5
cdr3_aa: CASGWGGAGDNSYNEQFF

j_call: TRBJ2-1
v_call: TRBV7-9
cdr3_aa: CASSLRAPSGSGNEQFF

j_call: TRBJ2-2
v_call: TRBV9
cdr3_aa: CASSAGLARSGLGELFF

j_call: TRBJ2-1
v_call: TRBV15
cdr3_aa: CATSNLTGTSAYNEQFF

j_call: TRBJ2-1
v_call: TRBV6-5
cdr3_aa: CASSHIAGADEQFF

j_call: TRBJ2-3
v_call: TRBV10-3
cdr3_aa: CAISERPSATDTQYF

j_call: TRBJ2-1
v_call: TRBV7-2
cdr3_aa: CASSLFAGTGFNEQFF

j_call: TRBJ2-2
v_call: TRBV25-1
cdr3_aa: CASSETTSGRGNTGELFF

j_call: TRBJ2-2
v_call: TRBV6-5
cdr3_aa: CASSRGTGELFF

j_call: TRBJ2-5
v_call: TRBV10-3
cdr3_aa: CATHMGSQETQYF

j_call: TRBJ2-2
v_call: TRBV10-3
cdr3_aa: CAITPGTSGANTGELFF

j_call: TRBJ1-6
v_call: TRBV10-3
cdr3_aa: CAISETGQRSFSPLHF

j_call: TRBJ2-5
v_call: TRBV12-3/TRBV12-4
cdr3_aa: CASRLASGRPETQYF

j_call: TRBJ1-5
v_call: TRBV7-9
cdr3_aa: CASSQDRENQPQHF

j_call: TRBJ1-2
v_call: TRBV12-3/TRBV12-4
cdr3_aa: CASCYQDAANYGYTF

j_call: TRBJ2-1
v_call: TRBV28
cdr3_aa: CASSVAFSGIYNEQFF

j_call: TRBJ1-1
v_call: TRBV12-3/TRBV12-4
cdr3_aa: CASSHRVATLGEAFF

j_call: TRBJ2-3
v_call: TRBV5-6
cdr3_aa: CASSLQATDTQYF

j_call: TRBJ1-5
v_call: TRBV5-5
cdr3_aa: CASSLDPGINQPQHF